The 24 T cell receptor beta chains listed next were all sequenced from one sample in a study of blood T cell repertoires in COVID-19 (dated by TCRdb to about 2020). To prepare the library, the immunoSEQ multiplex PCR assay was applied. TCRdb's version of the immuneACCESS table is confined to in-frame rearrangements and falls short of the full clone set. An unresolved V gene accounts for under half of the shortfall where checked; the remainder is of unknown origin. The sample data list around 440,000 clones, and around 89% of these were observed just once. Over 10% of the sample comes from the top ten. The sequencing input was peripheral blood. The receptors originated from a woman aged 45 to 65 with COVID-19, enrolled during active disease.

Here the CDR3 DNA reads TGTGCCAGCAGTGATATAGCGGGGCGCACAGATACGCAGTATTTT. As protein: CASSDIAGRTDTQYF. The chain combines TRBV2 with TRBJ2-3, with 8 bases lining up with TRBD2. The CDR3 sequence is 15 residues long. J was trimmed by 1 base and V by 3 bases; bases with no gene match: 3. CDR1 and CDR2 (germline): SNHLY, FYNNEI.

The V call is TRBV5-8, the J call TRBJ2-7; D perhaps matches TRBD1 (6 bases). This CDR3 has 13 amino acids. The germline V gene has CDR1 SGHTS and CDR2 YDEGEE. V was cut by 4 bases and J by 4 bases, with 12 bases left in between. The CDR3 DNA sequence: TGTGCCAGCAGCCCCACAGGGTTATACGAGCAGTACTTC. This translates into CASSPTGLYEQYF.

V is TRBV6-5 and J is TRBJ2-7; perhaps TRBD1 as D (6 bases). The CDR3 length is 14 residues. V was shortened by 0 bases and J by 5 bases, with 11 bases between the two germline ends. Germline lookup yields CDR1 MNHEY and CDR2 SVGAGI. Here the CDR3 reads CASSYSRAGDEQYF. The CDR3 region has the DNA TGTGCCAGCAGTTACTCAAGGGCAGGGGACGAGCAGTACTTC.

This chain joins TRBV9 and TRBJ1-5; 7 nucleotides agree with TRBD1. The CDR3 length is 15 residues. With 6 bases clipped from V and 5 bases from J, the junction kept 11 bases outside the gene matches. The germline CDR1 and CDR2 sequences are SGDLS and YYNGEE. The CDR3 spells CASNLNGDSDQPQHF. The CDR3 DNA follows: TGTGCCAGCAACCTTAACGGGGACAGCGATCAGCCCCAGCATTTT.

The chain recombines TRBV3-1 (or the pseudogene TRBV3-2) with TRBJ2-7, with 9 bases aligning to TRBD1. The CDR3 consists of 16 residues. The germline CDR1 and CDR2 sequences are LGHDT and YNNKEL (reference sequence). Trimming cost V 6 bases and J 3 bases; bases outside gene matches: 12. The CDR3 loop is CASSQAHRGQVYEQYF. The DNA of the CDR3 is TGTGCCAGCAGTCAGGCTCACAGGGGGCAGGTCTACGAGCAGTACTTC.

In DNA form, the CDR3 reads TGTGCCAGCAGACAGGGGGACGGGGAGCTGTTTTTT. It yields the protein CASRQGDGELFF. The rearrangement joins TRBV11-3 to TRBJ2-2; 8 bases map to TRBD1. The CDR3 extends over 12 amino acids. V lost 6 bases, J lost 7 bases, and 1 base stayed unmatched. CDR1 is SGHNT and CDR2 is YENEEA in the germline V gene.

This chain joins TRBV4-1 and TRBJ2-7; the D is unclear. The ends were cut back, 4 bases at V and 0 bases at J, with 10 bases in the middle. The CDR3 is 14 residues long. Germline CDR1 is MGHRA and CDR2 is YSYEKL. The DNA of the CDR3 is TGCGCCAGCAGCCCCCGCAGCGACTCCTACGAGCAGTACTTC. Its translation: CASSPRSDSYEQYF.

The genes are TRBV10-3 and TRBJ1-2; no definite D call. Trimming pared 0 bases from V and 8 bases from J, leaving 16 bases between. The germline gives CDR1 ENHRY, CDR2 SYGVKD. CDR3 length: 15 amino acids. Here the CDR3 DNA reads TGTGCCATCAGTGAGTCTTTTCAGGATACTCACGGCTACACCTTC. This encodes CAISESFQDTHGYTF.

The chain couples TRBV20-1 to TRBJ1-1, with a tentative D call TRBD1 (5 bases). CDR3 size: 14 residues. Germline V gene sequence: CDR1 DFQATT, CDR2 SNEGSKA (reference sequence). Trimming shortened V by 3 bases and J by 0 bases, and 11 bases separated the two germline ends. The CDR3 DNA reads TGCAGTGCTAGTGGGACTGACCTGAACACTGAAGCTTTCTTT. It codes for CSASGTDLNTEAFF.

The chain is built from TRBV4-2 and TRBJ2-7, with 9 positions matching TRBD1. The junction had 5 bases not matched to a gene; V was cut back by 2 bases and J by 0 bases. Per the germline V gene, CDR1 is LGHNA and CDR2 is YNFKEQ. The CDR3 consists of 16 residues. This CDR3 is CASSQITGGPSYEQYF. The CDR3 DNA reads TGTGCCAGCAGCCAAATTACAGGGGGCCCCTCCTACGAGCAGTACTTC.

The rearrangement links TRBV25-1 to TRBJ2-5, with 10 bases fitting TRBD1. Germline trimming cut 1 base from V and 3 bases from J; bases unmatched to any gene: 2. The CDR3 runs 15 residues. CDR1 is MGHDK, CDR2 SYGVNS, per germline. The CDR3 sequence is CASSEWGTGEETQYF. The CDR3 DNA follows: TGTGCCAGCAGTGAATGGGGGACAGGGGAAGAGACCCAGTACTTC.

The chain is built from TRBV28 and TRBJ1-5; 10 bases map to TRBD1. Germline V CDR1 and CDR2: MDHEN, SYDVKM. This CDR3 contains 15 residues. After removal of 7 bases from V and 6 bases from J, the junction contained 9 bases not matched to a gene. The DNA for the CDR3 is TGTGCCAGCACGGGGGGGACAGGGGTAGTTCAGCCCCAGCATTTT. Its translation is CASTGGTGVVQPQHF.

The genes are TRBV10-2 and TRBJ2-3; a weak D match, TRBD2 (6 bases). V shed 8 bases and J shed 2 bases, with 14 bases lying between them. The CDR3 is 14 amino acids. Germline values: CDR1 WSHSY, CDR2 SAAADI. Here the CDR3 reads CASRVDYSTDTQYF. In nucleotides, the CDR3 is TGCGCCAGCCGCGTGGACTACTCCACAGATACGCAGTATTTT.

This chain uses TRBV7-3 with TRBJ1-5; the D gene is possibly TRBD1 (5 bases). The CDR3 loop spans 16 amino acids. Trimming cost V 7 bases and J 6 bases, with 22 bases left between them. Germline V lookup: CDR1 SGHTA, CDR2 FQGTGA. In nucleotides, the CDR3 is TGTGCCAGCATCCCGTGTTATGTGGACAAAGGTCAGCCCCAGCATTTT. It yields the protein CASIPCYVDKGQPQHF.

The genes are TRBV5-4 and TRBJ2-1; TRBD1 aligns across 9 bases. The trim removed 0 bases at V and 6 bases at J, leaving 7 bases unmatched. The length of the CDR3 is 16 residues. Germline V gene sequence: CDR1 SGHNT, CDR2 YYREEE (reference sequence). The CDR3: CASSLAGTGFINEQFF. The CDR3 nucleotides read TGTGCCAGCAGCTTGGCCGGGACAGGGTTCATCAATGAGCAGTTCTTC. Complete variable domain (other parts from reference TRBV5-4 and TRBJ2-1): ETGVTQSPTHLIKTRGQQVTLRCSSQSGHNTVSWYQQALGQGPQFIFQYYREEENGRGNFPPRFSGLQFPNYSSELNVNALELDDSALYLCASSLAGTGFINEQFFGPGTRLTVL.

The chain is built from TRBV9 and TRBJ2-1; 7 bases line up with TRBD2. The CDR3 runs to 14 residues. J was trimmed by 8 bases and V by 0 bases; bases with no gene match: 5. The germline V gene encodes CDR1 SGDLS and CDR2 YYNGEE. The CDR3 region is CASSVVSGSYEQFF. CDR3 in DNA: TGTGCCAGCAGCGTAGTTAGCGGGTCGTATGAGCAGTTCTTC.

CDR3 sequence reads: CASSLAYRGQRYTF. CDR3 bases: TGTGCCAGCAGCTTGGCCTATAGGGGGCAGCGCTACACCTTC. This sequence joins TRBV5-8 and TRBJ1-2; 7 bases map to TRBD1. Losses at the gene ends were 0 bases for V and 9 bases for J; bases not matched to a gene: 8. The CDR3 covers 14 residues. Germline V gene sequence: CDR1 SGHTS, CDR2 YDEGEE.

The V call is TRBV5-1, the J call TRBJ1-2; no clear D. The CDR3 has 15 residues. The germline gives CDR1 SGHRS, CDR2 YFSETQ. The V end was cut by 3 bases, the J end by 8 bases, with 20 bases between. CDR3: CASSSEAPYMNGYTF. As DNA, the CDR3 is TGCGCCAGCAGCTCCGAGGCTCCCTATATGAACGGCTACACCTTC.

CDR3 coding DNA: TGTGCCAGCAGCCACAGGGGGGATGAGCAGTTCTTC. Translating it yields CASSHRGDEQFF. The chain uses TRBV11-1 and TRBJ2-1; 8 positions agree with TRBD1. CDR3 size: 12 residues. Trimming took 5 bases from V and 8 from J; bases not matched to a gene: 2. Germline CDR1 SGHAT, CDR2 FQDESV (reference sequence).

J is TRBJ1-4 and V is TRBV7-8; tentatively, D is TRBD1 (6 bases). Trimming removed 1 base at V and 8 bases at J, with 11 bases between. The CDR3 totals 14 residues. Germline CDR1 reads SGHVS; CDR2 reads FQNEAQ. Written as DNA, the CDR3 is TGTGCCAGCAGCTTAGACAGGGTGGGAGAAAAACTGTTTTTT. Translating it yields CASSLDRVGEKLFF.

This clone appeared once. The rearrangement uses TRBV6-5 and TRBJ1-6; D is perhaps TRBD1 (5 bases). Germline V lookup: CDR1 MNHEY, CDR2 SVGAGI. CDR3 length: 16 amino acids. The V end was cut by 0 bases, the J end by 10 bases, with 16 bases between. This CDR3 reads CASSYSNRGLGSPLHF. CDR3 DNA: TGTGCCAGCAGTTACTCGAATAGGGGTTTGGGATCACCCCTCCACTTT.

The CDR3 region has the DNA TGCGCCAGCAGCTTGACAGGGACAGGGGGCGAGGGCACTGAAGCTTTCTTT. Translating it yields CASSLTGTGGEGTEAFF. The V gene is TRBV5-1, the J gene TRBJ1-1; 12 bases agree with TRBD1. The CDR3 is made up of 17 amino acids. Germline CDR1 and CDR2: SGHRS and YFSETQ. V lost 1 base, J lost 4 bases, and 8 bases stayed unmatched. The full variable domain, in which reference TRBV5-1 and TRBJ1-1 provide the parts outside the CDR3, is KAGVTQTPRYLIKTRGQQVTLSCSPISGHRSVSWYQQTPGQGLQFLFEYFSETQRNKGNFPGRFSGRQFSNSRSEMNVSTLELGDSALYLCASSLTGTGGEGTEAFFGQGTRLTVV.

V usage is TRBV30 and J usage is TRBJ2-3; 9 nucleotides agree with TRBD1. Germline lookup yields CDR1 GTSNPN and CDR2 SVGIG (reference sequence). With 8 bases clipped from V and 1 base from J, the junction kept 7 bases outside the gene matches. The CDR3 covers 14 residues. The CDR3 region is CAARTGAGTDTQYF. DNA of the CDR3: TGTGCCGCCCGGACAGGGGCCGGCACAGATACGCAGTATTTT.

The V call is TRBV2, the J call TRBJ2-3; a possible D gene is TRBD2 (5 bases). The CDR3 runs 12 residues. Germline V gene sequence: CDR1 SNHLY, CDR2 FYNNEI. Trimming left V 6 bases short and J 3 bases short, with 7 bases between. The CDR3 protein is CASRRETDTQYF. The CDR3 nucleotides are TGTGCCAGCAGGAGGGAAACAGATACGCAGTATTTT.